Listed below are T cell receptor beta chains from one sample, sequenced in a study of blood T cell repertoires in COVID-19. Method: immunoSEQ multiplex PCR; TCRdb's copy keeps in-frame clones and lacks some. The sample lists over 200,000 clones; 80% to 90% were seen once. Material for sequencing was peripheral blood. These TCRs come from a man younger than 45 with COVID-19, enrolled during active disease. CDR3s include the opening cysteine and the closing phenylalanine or tryptophan. The D gene is left open where the match is weak. Part of the rows lack a size; the others show once, few, many or a class for expanded clones.

d_call	j_call	v_call	clone_size	cdr3_aa	cdr3_nt
NA	TRBJ2-1	TRBV10-3	NA	CAIQGFSYNEQFF	TGTGCCATCCAGGGTTTCTCCTACAATGAGCAGTTCTTC
TRBD1	TRBJ1-2	TRBV7-2	NA	CASSLSDRGYGYTF	TGTGCCAGCAGCTTATCGGACAGGGGCTATGGCTACACCTTC
TRBD1	TRBJ1-6	TRBV7-3	NA	CASSNQGDGSPLHF	TGTGCCAGCAGCAACCAGGGGGACGGGTCACCCCTCCACTTT
NA	TRBJ2-1	TRBV12-5	NA	CASGQGDEQFF	TGTGCTAGTGGACAGGGCGATGAGCAGTTCTTC
TRBD1	TRBJ1-2	TRBV10-3	NA	CAISAGTGQPTLGYGYTF	TGTGCCATCAGTGCCGGGACAGGGCAGCCAACTTTAGGCTATGGCTACACCTTC
NA	TRBJ2-2	TRBV6-4	NA	CASSEGGTANTGELFF	TGTGCCAGCAGTGAAGGCGGGACAGCGAACACCGGGGAGCTGTTTTTT
NA	TRBJ1-6	TRBV19	NA	CASSIAGFASNSPLHF	TGTGCCAGTAGTATTGCCGGGTTTGCCTCTAATTCACCCCTCCACTTT
TRBD1	TRBJ1-2	TRBV7-9	NA	CASSPGQVTYGYTF	TGTGCCAGCAGCCCCGGACAGGTTACCTATGGCTACACCTTC
NA	TRBJ1-4	TRBV19	NA	CASSTPTVNEKLFF	TGTGCCAGTAGTACCCCGACAGTCAATGAAAAACTGTTTTTT
TRBD1	TRBJ1-5	TRBV2	NA	CASRQGDRNQPQHF	TGTGCCAGCCGACAGGGGGACCGCAATCAGCCCCAGCATTTT
NA	TRBJ1-2	TRBV7-2	NA	CASSLGPQNYGYTF	TGTGCCAGCAGCTTAGGACCACAGAACTATGGCTACACCTTC
TRBD1	TRBJ1-6	TRBV24-1	NA	CATSEGQGRSPLHF	TGTGCCACCAGCGAGGGACAGGGTCGTTCACCCCTCCACTTT
NA	TRBJ1-2	TRBV5-4	NA	CASSLITSDGSYTF	TGTGCCAGCAGCTTGATTACATCCGATGGCTCCTACACCTTC
NA	TRBJ2-7	TRBV6-6	NA	CASRTRNGGYEQYF	TGTGCCAGCAGAACCCGGAACGGGGGCTACGAGCAGTACTTC
TRBD2	TRBJ2-1	TRBV4-2	few	CASTRIAGGTDEQFF	TGTGCCAGCACCCGGATAGCGGGAGGCACCGATGAGCAGTTCTTC
TRBD2	TRBJ2-3	TRBV7-2	NA	CASRRGTSEDTQYF	TGTGCCAGCAGGCGGGGGACTAGCGAAGATACGCAGTATTTT
NA	TRBJ2-7	TRBV18	NA	CASSRGQTYEQYF	TGTGCCAGCTCCCGCGGACAAACTTACGAGCAGTACTTC
NA	TRBJ1-6	TRBV19	NA	CASNPWRVGGSPLHF	TGTGCCAGCAACCCCTGGAGAGTTGGCGGTTCACCCCTCCACTTT
TRBD2	TRBJ2-3	TRBV30	once	CAWSRLAGFSGRTDTQYF	TGTGCCTGGAGTAGACTAGCGGGATTTTCGGGTCGCACAGATACGCAGTATTTT
TRBD2	TRBJ2-7	TRBV5-4	NA	CASSSPSGTSGGRFYEQYF	TGTGCCAGCAGCTCTCCATCCGGGACTAGCGGGGGGCGGTTCTACGAGCAGTACTTC
NA	TRBJ1-1	TRBV4-2	once	CASSQDRGAPGTEAFF	TGTGCCAGCAGCCAAGACCGGGGGGCCCCGGGCACTGAAGCTTTCTTT
NA	TRBJ1-5	TRBV19	NA	CASSMDNYSNQPQHF	TGTGCCAGTAGTATGGACAACTATAGCAATCAGCCCCAGCATTTT
TRBD1	TRBJ2-2	TRBV5-1	NA	CASSPQGAGGELFF	TGCGCCAGCAGCCCTCAGGGGGCTGGGGGGGAGCTGTTTTTT
NA	TRBJ2-1	TRBV4-3	NA	CASSQDYPSANEQFF	TGCGCCAGCAGCCAAGATTACCCTAGCGCCAATGAGCAGTTCTTC
NA	TRBJ2-7	TRBV19	NA	CASSILPTDSYYEQYF	TGTGCCAGTAGTATACTCCCAACGGACAGCTACTACGAGCAGTACTTC
NA	TRBJ2-6	TRBV6-6	NA	CASSPQGAGALSGANVLTF	TGTGCCAGCAGTCCGCAAGGGGCAGGGGCGCTCTCTGGGGCCAACGTCCTGACTTTC
TRBD2	TRBJ2-7	TRBV7-8	once	CASSPRTSGVYSYEQYF	TGTGCCAGCAGCCCCCGGACTAGCGGGGTATACTCCTACGAGCAGTACTTC